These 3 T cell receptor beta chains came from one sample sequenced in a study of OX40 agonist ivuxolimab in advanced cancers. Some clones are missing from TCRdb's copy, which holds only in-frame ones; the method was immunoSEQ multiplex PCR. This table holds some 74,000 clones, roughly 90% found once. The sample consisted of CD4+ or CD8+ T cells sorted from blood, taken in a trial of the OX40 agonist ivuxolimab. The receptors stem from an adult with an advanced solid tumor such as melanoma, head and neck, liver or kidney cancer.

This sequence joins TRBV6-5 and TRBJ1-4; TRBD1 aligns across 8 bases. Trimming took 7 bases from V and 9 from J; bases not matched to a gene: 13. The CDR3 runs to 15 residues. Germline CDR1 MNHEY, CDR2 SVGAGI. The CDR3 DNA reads TGTGCCAGCACCTCTTTTGGTCAGGGGGCGAAAAAACTGTTTTTT. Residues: CASTSFGQGAKKLFF.

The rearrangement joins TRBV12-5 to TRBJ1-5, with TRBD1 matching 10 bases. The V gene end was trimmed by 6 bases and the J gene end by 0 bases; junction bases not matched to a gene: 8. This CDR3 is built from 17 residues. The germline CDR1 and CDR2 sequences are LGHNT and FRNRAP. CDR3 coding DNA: TGTGCTAGTGGCTCGACAGGGGGCTTGGATAGCAATCAGCCCCAGCATTTT. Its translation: CASGSTGGLDSNQPQHF.

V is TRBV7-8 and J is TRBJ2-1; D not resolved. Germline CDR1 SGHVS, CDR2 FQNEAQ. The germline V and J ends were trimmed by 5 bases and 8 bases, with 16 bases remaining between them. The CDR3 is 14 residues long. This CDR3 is CASSHELNSDEQFF. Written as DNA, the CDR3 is TGTGCCAGCAGCCACGAACTAAATTCTGATGAGCAGTTCTTC.